A single sample gave rise to the 20 T cell receptor beta chains below, sequenced in a study of CD8 T cells in ankylosing spondylitis. Regarding the study as a whole: Blood of patients with ankylosing spondylitis appeared to be characterized by a TCR beta motif of eight highly homologous variants.

Which antigens these TCRs recognize remains unknown. TCRdb reanalysed the 5' RACE reads using MiXCR and keeps one entry per CDR3 protein. The table has around 100,000 distinct CDR3 sequences, 9% seen once. The sample consisted of blood, either unsorted or a sorted T cell fraction (not recorded which). The receptor source for this set is a male donor with ankylosing spondylitis.

This clonotype was observed many times. This chain links TRBV28 with TRBJ2-7; tentatively, D is TRBD1 (5 bases). Germline-derived CDR1 and CDR2 are MDHEN and SYDVKM. The CDR3 is 14 amino acids. The V and J ends lost 3 bases and 0 bases respectively, with 9 bases between them. The CDR3 DNA sequence: TGTGCCAGCAGTTTGGGGCGGCACTCCTACGAGCAGTACGTC. Amino acid sequence: CASSLGRHSYEQYV.

This clonotype appeared a few times. In DNA, the CDR3 is TGTGCCAGCAGCGTAGACTGGACTAGCGGACCTGCGGGAGAGTTCTTC. This codes for CASSVDWTSGPAGEFF. The V call is TRBV9, the J call TRBJ2-1; 10 nucleotides line up with TRBD2. The CDR3 loop spans 16 amino acids. CDR1 is SGDLS, CDR2 YYNGEE, per germline. Trimming cost V 0 bases and J 14 bases; bases outside gene matches: 14. The variable domain in full, with the rest retrieved from reference TRBV9 and TRBJ2-1, is DSGVTQTPKHLITATGQRVTLRCSPRSGDLSVYWYQQSLDQGLQFLIQYYNGEERAKGNILERFSAQQFPDLHSELNLSSLELGDSALYFCASSVDWTSGPAGEFFGPGTRLTVL.

This clonotype was detected ten times or more. CDR3 in amino acids: CSVVTATTYEQYV. The CDR3 DNA is TGCAGCGTTGTAACAGCCACCACCTACGAGCAGTACGTC. V and J are TRBV29-1 and TRBJ2-7; no firm D call. Germline V lookup: CDR1 SQVTM, CDR2 ANQGSEA. Trimming removed 4 bases from V and 2 bases from J, with 12 bases in between. This CDR3 region has 13 residues.

This clonotype showed up just a few times. V and J are TRBV7-9 and TRBJ2-1; D is uncertain. With 2 bases removed from V and 7 bases from J, the gap between germline ends came to 12 bases. Germline V CDR1 and CDR2: SEHNR, FQNEAQ (reference sequence). The CDR3 consists of 14 residues. CDR3 bases: TGTGCCAGCAGCTTACTCCTTTCTAAAAATGAGCAGTTCTTC. Protein sequence: CASSLLLSKNEQFF.

This clonotype was recorded at least ten times. This chain joins TRBV20-1 and TRBJ2-1; 12 bases are a match to TRBD2. Germline V lookup: CDR1 DFQATT, CDR2 SNEGSKA (reference sequence). The CDR3 sequence is 16 residues long. V lost 1 base and J lost 8; bases outside the gene matches: 9. In nucleotides, the CDR3 is TGCAGTGCTAGAGGGGCCGGGACTAGCGGGTGGGATGAGCAGTTCTTC. Translation: CSARGAGTSGWDEQFF.

In this sample, this clonotype turned up many times. The chain is built from TRBV5-5 and TRBJ2-1; no firm D call. This CDR3 region has 12 residues. V dropped 2 bases and J dropped 14 bases, with 14 bases sitting between them. Germline V gene data show CDR1 as SGHKS and CDR2 as YYEKEE (reference sequence). The CDR3: CASSLEGNWEFF. The CDR3 nucleotides read TGTGCCAGCAGCTTAGAAGGGAACTGGGAGTTCTTC. The full variable domain, its missing parts supplied by reference TRBV5-5 and TRBJ2-1, is DAGVTQSPTHLIKTRGQQVTLRCSPISGHKSVSWYQQVLGQGPQFIFQYYEKEERGRGNFPDRFSARQFPNYSSELNVNALLLGDSALYLCASSLEGNWEFFGPGTRLTVL.

The gene calls are TRBV2 and TRBJ2-1, with 9 bases aligning to TRBD2. Trimming removed 6 bases from V and 7 bases from J; junction bases left unmatched: 10. The CDR3 contains 15 residues. Germline CDR1 and CDR2: SNHLY and FYNNEI. The CDR3 loop reads CASSPLAGEANEQFF. The CDR3 region has the DNA TGTGCCAGCAGCCCCTTAGCGGGAGAAGCAAATGAGCAGTTCTTC. The full variable domain, with the rest looked up from reference TRBV2 and TRBJ2-1, is EPEVTQTPSHQVTQMGQEVILRCVPISNHLYFYWYRQILGQKVEFLVSFYNNEISEKSEIFDDQFSVERPDGSNFTLKIRSTKLEDSAMYFCASSPLAGEANEQFFGPGTRLTVL.

V usage is TRBV4-2 and J usage is TRBJ2-7; D is ambiguous. The CDR3 spans 14 residues. In germline, CDR1 is LGHNA, CDR2 YNFKEQ. V was cut by 2 bases and J by 0 bases, with 8 bases left in between. CDR3 region: CASSQTTTSYEQYF. CDR3 nucleotide sequence: TGTGCCAGCAGCCAAACGACAACCTCCTACGAGCAGTACTTC.

The genes are TRBV6-2 or TRBV6-3 and TRBJ2-3; D remains ambiguous. CDR1 and CDR2 from the germline V gene are MNHEY and SVGEGT. V lost 6 bases and J lost 2, with 9 bases in between. The CDR3 extends over 13 amino acids. The CDR3 protein is CASSRSLTDTQYF. The CDR3 DNA reads TGTGCCAGCAGCCGCAGCCTCACAGATACGCAGTATTTT.

This clonotype was seen more than once but under ten times. The chain recombines TRBV5-1 with TRBJ1-2, with 9 bases matching TRBD1. J lost 6 bases, V lost 4 bases, and 4 bases had no gene match. This CDR3 has 13 amino acids. Per germline, CDR1 SGHRS and CDR2 YFSETQ. CDR3 loop: CASSPDRGDGYTF. The DNA for the CDR3 is TGCGCCAGCAGCCCGGACAGGGGAGATGGCTACACCTTC.

This clonotype is labeled as medium-sized (0.01 to 0.1%). The gene calls are TRBV4-1 and TRBJ2-5; D possibly matches TRBD1 or TRBD2 (5 bases each). CDR1 MGHRA and CDR2 YSYEKL come from the germline V gene. The CDR3 length is 14 residues. The V gene lost 0 bases and the J gene lost 4 bases, with 9 bases spanning the gap. The CDR3 bases are TGCGCCAGCAGCCAAGATCCCGGGGCAGAGACCCAGTACTTC. Its protein is CASSQDPGAETQYF.

A word on this clonotype: Given a much more abundant clone one base away, this may be a read error. No conserved phenylalanine or tryptophan is present at the end of the CDR3, so a read error is the likely explanation. CDR3 loop: CASSFRGPNEQFI. DNA for the CDR3: TGTGCCAGTAGTTTCCGGGGCCCCAATGAGCAGTTCATC. This chain uses TRBV19 with TRBJ2-1; D is tentatively TRBD1 or TRBD2 (5 bases each). Germline V gene sequence: CDR1 LNHDA, CDR2 SQIVND (reference sequence). The CDR3 length is 13 residues. The ends were cut back, 5 bases at V and 6 bases at J, with 11 bases in the middle.

This clonotype occurred a few times. DNA of the CDR3: TGCAGCGTTGTGGGACAGGGATACGAGCAGTACGTC. Residues: CSVVGQGYEQYV. This chain joins TRBV29-1 and TRBJ2-7; 9 bases agree with TRBD1. The CDR3 runs to 12 residues. Germline V gene sequence: CDR1 SQVTM, CDR2 ANQGSEA. V lost 4 bases and J lost 4; bases outside the gene matches: 2.

This clonotype was counted between two and nine times. This chain uses TRBV11-2 with TRBJ1-5, with D unclear. Trimming cost V 1 base and J 5 bases, with 12 bases left between them. Germline CDR1 and CDR2: SGHAT and FQNNGV. The CDR3 runs 15 residues. The CDR3, as DNA: TGTGCCAGCAGCTTAGTAGGAGGCTACGATCAGCCCCAGCATTTT. As protein: CASSLVGGYDQPQHF.

This clonotype was counted at least ten times. J is TRBJ2-1 and V is TRBV20-1; D unclear. In germline, CDR1 is DFQATT, CDR2 SNEGSKA (reference sequence). The ends were cut back, 0 bases at V and 0 bases at J, with 9 bases in the middle. The CDR3 length is 15 residues. This CDR3 is CSARDVRSSYNEQFF. Written as DNA, the CDR3 is TGCAGTGCTAGAGATGTCAGAAGCTCCTACAATGAGCAGTTCTTC.

The chain uses TRBV19 and TRBJ2-1; a weak D match, TRBD2 (6 bases). The V gene's germline CDR1 is LNHDA and CDR2 SQIVND (reference sequence). The CDR3 totals 13 residues. Trimming pared 3 bases from V and 10 bases from J, leaving 13 bases between. The CDR3 region is CASSMGSGGEQFF. The CDR3 DNA is TGTGCCAGTAGTATGGGCTCTGGGGGGGAGCAGTTCTTC.

This clonotype was counted between two and nine times. The V call is TRBV18, the J call TRBJ1-1; D might be TRBD1 (5 bases). V lost 3 bases to trimming and J lost 0 bases, with 14 bases between them. The CDR3 runs to 16 residues. Germline loops: CDR1 KGHSH, CDR2 LQKENI. Here the CDR3 reads CASSPQPGTMNTEAFF. In DNA form, the CDR3 reads TGTGCCAGCTCACCCCAGCCAGGGACGATGAACACTGAAGCTTTCTTT.

This clonotype was observed at least ten times. The chain couples TRBV4-1 to TRBJ2-2, with TRBD2 matching over 14 bases. Per germline, CDR1 MGHRA and CDR2 YSYEKL. The CDR3 has 18 residues. V lost 4 bases and J lost 7; bases outside the gene matches: 11. The CDR3 spells CASSRSTGLAGEFGELFF. Here the CDR3 DNA reads TGCGCCAGCAGCCGAAGTACGGGACTAGCGGGAGAATTCGGGGAGCTGTTTTTT.

There are many counts of this clonotype. The gene calls are TRBV12-3 or TRBV12-4 and TRBJ1-5, with D possibly TRBD1 on 6 matching bases. With 2 bases removed from V and 10 bases from J, the gap between germline ends came to 9 bases. The CDR3 covers 12 residues. CDR3 sequence: CASSLSGTPQHF. The CDR3 nucleotides read TGTGCCAGCAGTTTATCTGGGACACCCCAGCATTTT.

The table lists this clonotype with many counts. The chain joins TRBV7-9 to TRBJ2-7; 8 bases are a match to TRBD2. Germline V gene data show CDR1 as SEHNR and CDR2 as FQNEAQ (reference sequence). Germline trimming cut 4 bases from V and 2 bases from J; bases unmatched to any gene: 1. This CDR3 region has 13 residues. The chain's CDR3 is CASSSGLAYEQYV. In DNA form, the CDR3 reads TGTGCCAGCAGCTCGGGACTAGCCTACGAGCAGTACGTC.